The source of this T cell receptor beta chain is a study of T cell responses to AZD1222 COVID-19 vaccine. About the research overall: Some second doses came at about 4 weeks and others at about 12 weeks; these were pooled. Study-level findings and limits: Donors in the cohort were predominantly white British and more often female, and clonal diversity was possibly underestimated. The study found Spike-specific TCR breadth and depth rose after two AZD1222 doses.

As to this clone: Its target is unknown.

This table comes from immunoSEQ multiplex PCR, and its TCRdb copy is limited to in-frame clones, with some not included. The profile shows some 130,000 clones, roughly 90% of them singletons. The CDR3 is made up of 11 amino acids. Germline assignment: CDR1 DFQATT and CDR2 SNEGSKA (reference sequence). Trimming cost V 3 bases and J 6 bases, with 8 bases left between them. This receptor was obtained from an adult in good health. V is TRBV20-1 and J is TRBJ1-2; D is unclear. Sample: peripheral blood, taken on day 0 of AZD1222 vaccination. This CDR3 is CSASVSHGYTF. The CDR3 coding sequence is TGCAGTGCTAGTGTGTCCCATGGCTACACCTTC.